This T cell receptor beta chain was profiled in a study of vaccination and CD4 T cells after COVID-19. This clonotype was found once. Its antigen is unknown. CD4+ T cells that had been cultured provided DNA sequenced with the Oncomine TCR Beta short-read assay. TCRdb used MiXCR to reprocess the PCR reads, holding one entry per CDR3 protein. The sample yields about 10,000 distinct CDR3 sequences, over 25% seen once. Treatment reported: roughly nine-day PBMC culture with coronavirus spike peptide pools or control peptides (ViraFEST assay). With about 10 ug/ml peptide pools and roughly 9 IU/ml IL-2, PBMCs were cultured at approximately 2 million per well. At both days 3 and 7, half the medium was replaced with fresh IL-2 medium. V shed 2 bases, J shed 1 base, and the junction held 18 bases outside the gene matches. Germline assignment: CDR1 MNHEY and CDR2 SVGEGT. CDR3 length: 20 amino acids.

The specimen comprised CD4+ T cells from blood, cultured in vitro, sampled after SARS-CoV-2 vaccination. The rearrangement links TRBV6-2 or TRBV6-3 to TRBJ1-1; 8 bases agree with TRBD1. This sequence originates from a human donor who had recovered from COVID-19. The CDR3 nucleotides are TGTGCCAGCAGTTACCCCTCTGTGGGACAGGCCGGTTGGGGGAACACTGAAGCTTTCTTT. It codes for CASSYPSVGQAGWGNTEAFF.